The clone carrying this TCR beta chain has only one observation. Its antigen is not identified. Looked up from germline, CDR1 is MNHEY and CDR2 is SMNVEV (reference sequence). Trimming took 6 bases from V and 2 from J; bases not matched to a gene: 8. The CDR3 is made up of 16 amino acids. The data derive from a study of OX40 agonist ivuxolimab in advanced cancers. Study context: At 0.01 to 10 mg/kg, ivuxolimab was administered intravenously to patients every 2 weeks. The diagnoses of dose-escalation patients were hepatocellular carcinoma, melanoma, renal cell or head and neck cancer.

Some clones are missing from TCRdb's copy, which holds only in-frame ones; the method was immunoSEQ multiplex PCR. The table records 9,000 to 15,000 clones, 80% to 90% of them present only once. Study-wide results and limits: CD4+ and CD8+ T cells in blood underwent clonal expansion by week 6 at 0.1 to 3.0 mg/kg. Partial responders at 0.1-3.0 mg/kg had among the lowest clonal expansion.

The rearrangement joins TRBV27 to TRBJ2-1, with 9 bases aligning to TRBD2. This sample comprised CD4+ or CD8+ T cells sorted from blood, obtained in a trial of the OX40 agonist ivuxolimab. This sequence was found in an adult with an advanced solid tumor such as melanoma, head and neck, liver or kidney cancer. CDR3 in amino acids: CASSFSGRRAYNEQFF. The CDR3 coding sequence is TGTGCCAGCAGCTTTAGCGGGAGAAGGGCCTACAATGAGCAGTTCTTC.